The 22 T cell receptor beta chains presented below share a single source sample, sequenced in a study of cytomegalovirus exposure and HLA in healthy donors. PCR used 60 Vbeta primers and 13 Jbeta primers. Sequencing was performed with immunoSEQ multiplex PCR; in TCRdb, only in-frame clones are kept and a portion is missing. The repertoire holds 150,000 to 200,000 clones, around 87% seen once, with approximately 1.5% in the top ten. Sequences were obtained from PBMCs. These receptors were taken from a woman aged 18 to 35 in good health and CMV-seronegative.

The CDR3 is CASSQSTTGAQYF. The CDR3 coding sequence is TGTGCCAGTAGTCAATCCACGACAGGGGCCCAGTACTTC. V is TRBV19 and J is TRBJ2-7; 8 bases align to TRBD1. Germline CDR1 and CDR2: LNHDA and SQIVND (reference sequence). The ends lost 5 bases at V and 10 bases at J; junction bases unmatched: 10. The CDR3 has 13 residues.

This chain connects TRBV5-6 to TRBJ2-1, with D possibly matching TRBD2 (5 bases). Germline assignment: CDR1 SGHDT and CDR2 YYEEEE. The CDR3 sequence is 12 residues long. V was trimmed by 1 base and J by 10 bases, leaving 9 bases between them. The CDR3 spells CASSLPGGEQFF. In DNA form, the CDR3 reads TGTGCCAGCAGCTTGCCCGGCGGGGAGCAGTTCTTC.

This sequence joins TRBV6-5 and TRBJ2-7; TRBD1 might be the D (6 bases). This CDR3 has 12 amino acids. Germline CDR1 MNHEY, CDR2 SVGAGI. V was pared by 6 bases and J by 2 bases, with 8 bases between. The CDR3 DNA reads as TGTGCCAGCAGGGACAGAACCTACGAGCAGTACTTC. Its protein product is CASRDRTYEQYF.

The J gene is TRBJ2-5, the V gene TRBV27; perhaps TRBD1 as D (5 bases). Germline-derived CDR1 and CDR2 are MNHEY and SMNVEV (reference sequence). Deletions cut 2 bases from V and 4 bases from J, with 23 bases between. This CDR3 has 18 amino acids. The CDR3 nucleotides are TGTGCCAGCAGTTTAAGACCTCCAGGGTTCGGCTTGCGAGAGACCCAGTACTTC. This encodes CASSLRPPGFGLRETQYF.

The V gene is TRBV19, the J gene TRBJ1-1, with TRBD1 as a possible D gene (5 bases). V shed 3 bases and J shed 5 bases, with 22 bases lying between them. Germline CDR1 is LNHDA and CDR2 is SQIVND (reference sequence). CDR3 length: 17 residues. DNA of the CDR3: TGTGCCAGTAGTATTCAGTCACCGGGGGAGATGTTAACTGAAGCTTTCTTT. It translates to CASSIQSPGEMLTEAFF.

The CDR3 DNA reads TGTGCCAGCAGGCCGGACAGGGAACTCGGCGAGCAGTACTTC. Residues: CASRPDRELGEQYF. The J gene is TRBJ2-7, the V gene TRBV6-1; 8 nucleotides line up with TRBD1. Germline trimming cut 6 bases from V and 6 bases from J; bases unmatched to any gene: 10. This CDR3 has 14 amino acids. From germline, CDR1 is MNHNS and CDR2 SASEGT.

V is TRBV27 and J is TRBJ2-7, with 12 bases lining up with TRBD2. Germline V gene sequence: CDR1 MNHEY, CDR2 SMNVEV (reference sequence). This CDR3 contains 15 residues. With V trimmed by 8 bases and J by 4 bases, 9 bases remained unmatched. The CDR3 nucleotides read TGTGCCAGCGGCCGGACTAGCGGGACCCCGTACGAGCAGTACTTC. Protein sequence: CASGRTSGTPYEQYF.

The chain's CDR3 is CSVKPEYNEQFF. CDR3 DNA sequence: TGCAGCGTTAAACCGGAGTACAATGAGCAGTTCTTC. The chain has TRBV29-1 and TRBJ2-1, with D unclear. The CDR3 is 12 amino acids. In germline, CDR1 is SQVTM, CDR2 ANQGSEA. V was trimmed by 5 bases and J by 4 bases, leaving 9 bases between them.

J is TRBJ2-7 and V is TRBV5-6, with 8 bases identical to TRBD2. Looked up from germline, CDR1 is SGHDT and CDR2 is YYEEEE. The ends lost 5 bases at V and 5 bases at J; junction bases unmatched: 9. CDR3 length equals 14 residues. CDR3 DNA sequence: TGTGCCAGCAGGGGGACTAGTAGTGTCCACGAGCAGTACTTC. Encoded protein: CASRGTSSVHEQYF.

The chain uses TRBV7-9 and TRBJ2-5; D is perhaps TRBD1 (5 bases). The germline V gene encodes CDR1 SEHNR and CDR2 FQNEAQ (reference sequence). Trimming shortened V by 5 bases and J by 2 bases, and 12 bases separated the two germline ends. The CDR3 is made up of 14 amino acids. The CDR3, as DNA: TGTGCCAGCAGCCCAGACAGAAGACAAGAGACCCAGTACTTC. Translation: CASSPDRRQETQYF.

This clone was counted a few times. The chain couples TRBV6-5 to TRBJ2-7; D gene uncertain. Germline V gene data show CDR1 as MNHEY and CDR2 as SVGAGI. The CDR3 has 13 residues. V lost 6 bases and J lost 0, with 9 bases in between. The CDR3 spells CASRVQASYEQYF. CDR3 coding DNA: TGTGCCAGCAGGGTGCAGGCCTCCTACGAGCAGTACTTC.

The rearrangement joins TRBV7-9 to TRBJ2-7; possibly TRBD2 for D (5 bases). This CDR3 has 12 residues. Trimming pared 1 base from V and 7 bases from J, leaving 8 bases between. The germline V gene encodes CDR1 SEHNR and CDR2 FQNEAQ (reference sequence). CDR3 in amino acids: CASSLGGREQYF. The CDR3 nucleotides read TGTGCCAGCAGCTTAGGCGGGCGAGAGCAGTACTTC.

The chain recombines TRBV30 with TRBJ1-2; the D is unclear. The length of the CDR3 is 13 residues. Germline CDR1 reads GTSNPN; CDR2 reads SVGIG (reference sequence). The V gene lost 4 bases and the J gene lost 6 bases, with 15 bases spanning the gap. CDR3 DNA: TGTGCCTGGACCCGACCGGGTCGTAATGGCTACACCTTC. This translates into CAWTRPGRNGYTF.

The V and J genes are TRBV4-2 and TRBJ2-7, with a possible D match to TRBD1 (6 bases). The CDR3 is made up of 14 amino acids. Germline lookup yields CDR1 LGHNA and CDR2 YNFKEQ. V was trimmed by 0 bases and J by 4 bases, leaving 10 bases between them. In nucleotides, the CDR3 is TGTGCCAGCAGCCAAGACCTGGACAGTTACGAGCAGTACTTC. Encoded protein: CASSQDLDSYEQYF.

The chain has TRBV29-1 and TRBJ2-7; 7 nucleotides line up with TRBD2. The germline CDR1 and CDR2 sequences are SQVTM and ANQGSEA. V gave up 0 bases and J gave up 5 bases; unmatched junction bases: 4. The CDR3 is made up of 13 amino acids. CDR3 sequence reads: CSVEEGRGDEQYF. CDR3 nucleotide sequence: TGCAGCGTTGAAGAGGGGAGGGGTGACGAGCAGTACTTC.

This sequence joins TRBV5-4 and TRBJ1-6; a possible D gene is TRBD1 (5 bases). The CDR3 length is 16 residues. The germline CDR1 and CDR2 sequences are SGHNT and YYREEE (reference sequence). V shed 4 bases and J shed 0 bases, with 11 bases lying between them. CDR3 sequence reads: CASSRDGSSYNSPLHF. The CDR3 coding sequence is TGTGCCAGCAGCCGGGACGGGAGCTCCTATAATTCACCCCTCCACTTT.

The CDR3 sequence: CASSEAGPPGQPQHF. The CDR3 DNA is TGTGCCAGCAGTGAAGCGGGTCCGCCGGGTCAGCCCCAGCATTTT. The gene calls are TRBV2 and TRBJ1-5; D uncertain. With 0 bases removed from V and 6 bases from J, the gap between germline ends came to 12 bases. Germline assignment: CDR1 SNHLY and CDR2 FYNNEI. CDR3 length: 15 amino acids. Full variable domain (rest looked up from reference TRBV2 and TRBJ1-5): EPEVTQTPSHQVTQMGQEVILRCVPISNHLYFYWYRQILGQKVEFLVSFYNNEISEKSEIFDDQFSVERPDGSNFTLKIRSTKLEDSAMYFCASSEAGPPGQPQHFGDGTRLSIL.

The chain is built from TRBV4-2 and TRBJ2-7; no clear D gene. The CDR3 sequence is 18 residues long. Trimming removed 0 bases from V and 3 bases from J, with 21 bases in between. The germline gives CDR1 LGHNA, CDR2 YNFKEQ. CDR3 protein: CASSQDLRHGTELYEQYF. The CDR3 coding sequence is TGTGCCAGCAGCCAAGATCTCCGTCACGGAACAGAACTCTACGAGCAGTACTTC.

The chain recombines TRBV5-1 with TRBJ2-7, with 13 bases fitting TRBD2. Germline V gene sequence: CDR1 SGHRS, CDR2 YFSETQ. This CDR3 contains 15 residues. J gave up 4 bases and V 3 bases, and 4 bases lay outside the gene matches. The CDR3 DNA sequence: TGCGCCAGCAGCTCGGGACTAGCGGGGCGTTACGAGCAGTACTTC. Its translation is CASSSGLAGRYEQYF.

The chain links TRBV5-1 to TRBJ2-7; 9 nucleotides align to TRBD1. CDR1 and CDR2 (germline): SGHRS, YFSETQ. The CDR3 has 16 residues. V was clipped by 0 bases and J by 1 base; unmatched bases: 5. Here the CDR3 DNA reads TGCGCCAGCAGCTTGGATCCCGGACAGGGGTCCTACGAGCAGTACTTC. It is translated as CASSLDPGQGSYEQYF.

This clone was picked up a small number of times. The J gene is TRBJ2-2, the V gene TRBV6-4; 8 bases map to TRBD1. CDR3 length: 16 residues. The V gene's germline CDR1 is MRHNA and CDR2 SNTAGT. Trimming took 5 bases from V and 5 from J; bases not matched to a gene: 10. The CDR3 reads CASSSETGERTGELFF. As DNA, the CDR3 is TGTGCCAGCAGTTCCGAGACAGGGGAGAGAACCGGGGAGCTGTTTTTT.

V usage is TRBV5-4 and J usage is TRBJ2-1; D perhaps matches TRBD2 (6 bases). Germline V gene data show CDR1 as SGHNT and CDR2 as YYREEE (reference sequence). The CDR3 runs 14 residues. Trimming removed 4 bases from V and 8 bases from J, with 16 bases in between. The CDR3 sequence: CASSPTSLVYEQFF. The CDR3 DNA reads TGTGCCAGCAGCCCTACTAGCTTAGTCTATGAGCAGTTCTTC. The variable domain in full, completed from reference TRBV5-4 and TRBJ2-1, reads ETGVTQSPTHLIKTRGQQVTLRCSSQSGHNTVSWYQQALGQGPQFIFQYYREEENGRGNFPPRFSGLQFPNYSSELNVNALELDDSALYLCASSPTSLVYEQFFGPGTRLTVL.